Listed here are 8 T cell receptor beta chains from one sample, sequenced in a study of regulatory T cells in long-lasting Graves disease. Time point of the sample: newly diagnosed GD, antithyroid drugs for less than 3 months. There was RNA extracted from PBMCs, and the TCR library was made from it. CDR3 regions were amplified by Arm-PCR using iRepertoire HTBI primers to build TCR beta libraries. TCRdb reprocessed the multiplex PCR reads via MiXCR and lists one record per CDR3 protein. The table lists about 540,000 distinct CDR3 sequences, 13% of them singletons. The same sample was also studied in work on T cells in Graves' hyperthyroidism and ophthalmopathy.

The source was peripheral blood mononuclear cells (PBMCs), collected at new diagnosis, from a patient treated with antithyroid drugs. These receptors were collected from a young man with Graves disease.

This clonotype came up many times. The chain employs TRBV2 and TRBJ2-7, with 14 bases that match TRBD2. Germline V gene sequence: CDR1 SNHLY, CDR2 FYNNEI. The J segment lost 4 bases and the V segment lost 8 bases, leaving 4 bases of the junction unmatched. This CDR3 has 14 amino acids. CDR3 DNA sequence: TGTGCCAGCCCGGGACTAGCGGGAGCGTACGAGCAGTACTTC. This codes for CASPGLAGAYEQYF.

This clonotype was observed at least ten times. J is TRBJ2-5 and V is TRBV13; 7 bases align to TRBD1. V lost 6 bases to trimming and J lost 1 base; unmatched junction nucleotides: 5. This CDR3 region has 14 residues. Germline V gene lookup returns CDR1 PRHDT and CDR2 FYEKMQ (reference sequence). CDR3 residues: CASSFRDSQETQYF. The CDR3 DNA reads TGTGCCAGCAGTTTCCGGGACAGCCAAGAGACCCAGTACTTC.

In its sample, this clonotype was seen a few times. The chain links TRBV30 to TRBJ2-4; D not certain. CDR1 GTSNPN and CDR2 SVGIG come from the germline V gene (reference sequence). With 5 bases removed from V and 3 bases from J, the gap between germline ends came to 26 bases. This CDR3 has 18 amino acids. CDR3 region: CAWEKTGPVLDGKNIQYF. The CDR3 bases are TGTGCCTGGGAAAAAACGGGTCCCGTACTCGACGGCAAAAACATTCAGTACTTC. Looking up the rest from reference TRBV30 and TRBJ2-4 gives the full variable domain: SQTIHQWPATLVQPVGSPLSLECTVEGTSNPNLYWYRQAAGRGLQLLFYSVGIGQISSEVPQNLSASRPQDRQFILSSKKLLLSDSGFYLCAWEKTGPVLDGKNIQYFGAGTRLSVL.

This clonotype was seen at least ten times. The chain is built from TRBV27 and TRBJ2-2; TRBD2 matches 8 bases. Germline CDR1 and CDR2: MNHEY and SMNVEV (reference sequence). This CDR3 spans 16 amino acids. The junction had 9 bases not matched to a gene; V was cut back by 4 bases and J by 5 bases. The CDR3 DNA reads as TGTGCCAGCAGTTACGCGCGGGGACTAGTTACCGGGGAGCTGTTTTTT. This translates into CASSYARGLVTGELFF.

The DNA for the CDR3 is TGCAGTGCTAGTCTTGACTCTGGAAACACCATATATTTT. The encoded protein is CSASLDSGNTIYF. The chain joins TRBV20-1 to TRBJ1-3; D remains ambiguous. The V end lost 3 bases, the J end lost 0 bases, and 6 bases lay between the germline ends. The germline gives CDR1 DFQATT, CDR2 SNEGSKA (reference sequence). The CDR3 length is 13 residues.

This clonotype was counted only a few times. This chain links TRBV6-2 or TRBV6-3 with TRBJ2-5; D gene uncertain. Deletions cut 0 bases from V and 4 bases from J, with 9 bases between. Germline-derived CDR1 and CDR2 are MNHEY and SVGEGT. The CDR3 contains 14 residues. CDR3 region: CASSYSTTAETQYF. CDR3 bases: TGTGCCAGCAGTTACTCGACAACGGCAGAGACCCAGTACTTC.

Here the CDR3 DNA reads TGTGCCAGCTCACCGGCCGGGAGCGGGGGCTACGAGCAGTACTTC. This translates into CASSPAGSGGYEQYF. This rearrangement joins TRBV18 to TRBJ2-7; 8 bases line up with TRBD2. The trim removed 3 bases at V and 3 bases at J, leaving 7 bases unmatched. This CDR3 has 15 residues. Germline V gene lookup returns CDR1 KGHSH and CDR2 LQKENI. Drawing the rest from reference TRBV18 and TRBJ2-7, the complete variable domain is NAGVMQNPRHLVRRRGQEARLRCSPMKGHSHVYWYRQLPEEGLKFMVYLQKENIIDESGMPKERFSAEFPKEGPSILRIQQVVRGDSAAYFCASSPAGSGGYEQYFGPGTRLTVT.

CDR3 sequence: CASSLGGPAYNEQYF. In DNA, the CDR3 is TGTGCCAGCAGCTTGGGCGGACCAGCCTACAATGAGCAGTACTTC. This chain connects TRBV4-2 to TRBJ2-7; D is unclear. This CDR3 comprises 15 residues. Germline loops: CDR1 LGHNA, CDR2 YNFKEQ. The V gene lost 5 bases and the J gene lost 7 bases, with 21 bases spanning the gap.